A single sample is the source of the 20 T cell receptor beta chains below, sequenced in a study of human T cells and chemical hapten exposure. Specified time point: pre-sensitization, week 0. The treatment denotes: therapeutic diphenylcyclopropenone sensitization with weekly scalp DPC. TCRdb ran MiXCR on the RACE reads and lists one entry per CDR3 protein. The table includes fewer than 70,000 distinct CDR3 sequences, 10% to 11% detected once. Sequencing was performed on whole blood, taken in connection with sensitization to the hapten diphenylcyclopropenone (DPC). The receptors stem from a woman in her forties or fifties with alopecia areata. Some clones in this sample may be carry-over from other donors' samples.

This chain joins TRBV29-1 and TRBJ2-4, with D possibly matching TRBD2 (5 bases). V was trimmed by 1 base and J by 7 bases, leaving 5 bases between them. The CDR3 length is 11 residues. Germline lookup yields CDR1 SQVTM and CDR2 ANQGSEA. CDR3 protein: CSVEGTNIQYF. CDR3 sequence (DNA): TGCAGCGTTGAAGGGACTAACATTCAGTACTTC.

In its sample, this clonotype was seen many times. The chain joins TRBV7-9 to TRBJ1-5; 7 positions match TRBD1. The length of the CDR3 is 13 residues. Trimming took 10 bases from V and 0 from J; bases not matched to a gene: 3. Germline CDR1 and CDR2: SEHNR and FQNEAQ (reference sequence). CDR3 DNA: TGTGCCACGGGACAGTATAGCAATCAGCCCCAGCATTTT. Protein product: CATGQYSNQPQHF.

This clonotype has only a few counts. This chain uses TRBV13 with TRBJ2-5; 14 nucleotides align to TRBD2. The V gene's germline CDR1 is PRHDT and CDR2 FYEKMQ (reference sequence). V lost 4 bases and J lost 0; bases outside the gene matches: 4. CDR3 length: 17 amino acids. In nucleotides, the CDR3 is TGTGCCAGCAGCTCCCGACTAGCGGGGGGGTACCAAGAGACCCAGTACTTC. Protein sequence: CASSSRLAGGYQETQYF.

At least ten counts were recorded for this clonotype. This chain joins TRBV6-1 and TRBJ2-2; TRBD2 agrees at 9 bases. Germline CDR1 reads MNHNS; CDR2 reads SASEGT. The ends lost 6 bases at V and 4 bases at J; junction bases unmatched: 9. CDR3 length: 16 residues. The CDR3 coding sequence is TGTGCCAGCAGAGCCCTCAGGACTAGCGCCACCGGGGAGCTGTTTTTT. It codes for CASRALRTSATGELFF.

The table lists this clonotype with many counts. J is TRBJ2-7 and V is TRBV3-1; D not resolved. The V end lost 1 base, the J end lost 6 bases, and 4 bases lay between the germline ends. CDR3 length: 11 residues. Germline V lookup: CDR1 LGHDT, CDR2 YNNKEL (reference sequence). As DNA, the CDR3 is TGTGCCAGCAGCCAAGGGATCGAGCAGTACTTC. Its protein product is CASSQGIEQYF.

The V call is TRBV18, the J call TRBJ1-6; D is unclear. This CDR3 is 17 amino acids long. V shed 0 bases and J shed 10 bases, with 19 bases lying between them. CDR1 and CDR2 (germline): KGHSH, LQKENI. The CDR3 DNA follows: TGTGCCAGCTCACCACCGATCGAGGAGGGAGTAGGATCACCCCTCCACTTT. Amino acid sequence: CASSPPIEEGVGSPLHF.

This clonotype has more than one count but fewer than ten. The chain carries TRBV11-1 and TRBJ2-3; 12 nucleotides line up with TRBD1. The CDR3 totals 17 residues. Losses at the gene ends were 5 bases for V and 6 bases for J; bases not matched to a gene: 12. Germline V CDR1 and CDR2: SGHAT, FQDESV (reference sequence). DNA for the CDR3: TGTGCCAGCAGCCCTAAGTTGGGACAGGGGGCAAGGGATACGCAGTATTTT. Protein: CASSPKLGQGARDTQYF.

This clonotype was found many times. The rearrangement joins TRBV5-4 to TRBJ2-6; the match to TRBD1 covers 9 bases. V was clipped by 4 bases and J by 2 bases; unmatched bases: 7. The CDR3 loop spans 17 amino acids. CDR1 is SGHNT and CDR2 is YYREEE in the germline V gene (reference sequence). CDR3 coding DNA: TGTGCCAGCAGCCCTAAGACAGGGGGGGCTGGGGCCAACGTCCTGACTTTC. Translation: CASSPKTGGAGANVLTF.

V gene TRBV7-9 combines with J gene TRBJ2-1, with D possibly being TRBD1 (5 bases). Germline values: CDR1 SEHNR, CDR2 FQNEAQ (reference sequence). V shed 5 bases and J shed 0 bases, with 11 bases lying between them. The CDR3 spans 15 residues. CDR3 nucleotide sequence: TGTGCCAGCAGCCTGGGGCAGCCCTCCTACAATGAGCAGTTCTTC. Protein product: CASSLGQPSYNEQFF.

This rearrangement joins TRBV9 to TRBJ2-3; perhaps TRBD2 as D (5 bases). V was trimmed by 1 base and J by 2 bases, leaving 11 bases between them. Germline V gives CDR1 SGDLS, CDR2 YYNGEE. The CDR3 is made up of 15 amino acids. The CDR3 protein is CASSVSSGNTDTQYF. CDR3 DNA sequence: TGTGCCAGCAGCGTATCATCCGGGAACACAGATACGCAGTATTTT.

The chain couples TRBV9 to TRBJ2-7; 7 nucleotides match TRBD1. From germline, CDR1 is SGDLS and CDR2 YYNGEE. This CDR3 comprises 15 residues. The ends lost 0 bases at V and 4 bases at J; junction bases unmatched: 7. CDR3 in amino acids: CASSVAPAGGYEQYF. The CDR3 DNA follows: TGTGCCAGCAGCGTAGCTCCGGCAGGGGGATACGAGCAGTACTTC.

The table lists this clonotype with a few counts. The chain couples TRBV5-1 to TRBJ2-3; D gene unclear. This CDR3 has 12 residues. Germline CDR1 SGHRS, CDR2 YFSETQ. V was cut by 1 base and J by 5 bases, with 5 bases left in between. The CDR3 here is CASSLYGDTQYF. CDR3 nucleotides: TGCGCCAGCAGCTTGTACGGAGATACGCAGTATTTT.

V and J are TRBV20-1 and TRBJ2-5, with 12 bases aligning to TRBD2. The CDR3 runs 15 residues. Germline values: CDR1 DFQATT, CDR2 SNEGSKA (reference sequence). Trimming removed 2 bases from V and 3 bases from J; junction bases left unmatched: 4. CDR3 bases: TGCAGTGCTAGACTAGCGGGGGGGAGAAAAGAGACCCAGTACTTC. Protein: CSARLAGGRKETQYF.

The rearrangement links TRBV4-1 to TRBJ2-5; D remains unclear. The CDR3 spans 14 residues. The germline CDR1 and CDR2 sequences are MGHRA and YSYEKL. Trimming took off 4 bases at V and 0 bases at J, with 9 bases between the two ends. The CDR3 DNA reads TGCGCCAGCAGCCCCCTTTCGAACCAAGAGACCCAGTACTTC. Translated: CASSPLSNQETQYF.

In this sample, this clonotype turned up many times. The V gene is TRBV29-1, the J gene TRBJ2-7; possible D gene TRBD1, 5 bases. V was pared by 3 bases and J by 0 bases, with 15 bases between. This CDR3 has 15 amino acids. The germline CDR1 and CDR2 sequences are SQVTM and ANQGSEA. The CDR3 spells CSVEHPTGLSYEQYF. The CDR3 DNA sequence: TGCAGCGTTGAGCACCCAACAGGCCTCTCCTACGAGCAGTACTTC.

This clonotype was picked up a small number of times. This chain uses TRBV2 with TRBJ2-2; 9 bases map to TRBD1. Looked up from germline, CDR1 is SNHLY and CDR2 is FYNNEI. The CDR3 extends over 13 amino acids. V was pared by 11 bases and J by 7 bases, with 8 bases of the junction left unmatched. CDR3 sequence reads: CACRDRVLGELFF. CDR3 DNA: TGTGCCTGCCGGGACAGGGTTCTCGGGGAGCTGTTTTTT.

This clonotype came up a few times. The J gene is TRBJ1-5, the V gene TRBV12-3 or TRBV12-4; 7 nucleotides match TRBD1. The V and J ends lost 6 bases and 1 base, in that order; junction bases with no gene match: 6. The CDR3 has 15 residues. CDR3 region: CASSPGQFSNQPQHF. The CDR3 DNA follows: TGTGCCAGCAGCCCGGGACAGTTCAGCAATCAGCCCCAGCATTTT.

The CDR3 spells CASSLFNRYREDNEQFF. CDR3 DNA sequence: TGTGCCAGCAGCTTGTTTAACCGGTACAGGGAAGACAATGAGCAGTTCTTC. V is TRBV5-6 and J is TRBJ2-1, with D tentatively TRBD1 (6 bases). The ends were cut back, 1 base at V and 5 bases at J, with 19 bases in the middle. Germline assignment: CDR1 SGHDT and CDR2 YYEEEE. The CDR3 extends over 17 amino acids.

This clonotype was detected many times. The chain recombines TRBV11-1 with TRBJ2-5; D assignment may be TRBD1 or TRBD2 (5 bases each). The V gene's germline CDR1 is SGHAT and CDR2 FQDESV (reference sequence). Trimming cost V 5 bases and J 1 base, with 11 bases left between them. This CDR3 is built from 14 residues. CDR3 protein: CASSPGTVQETQYF. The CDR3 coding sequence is TGTGCCAGCAGCCCAGGGACCGTCCAAGAGACCCAGTACTTC.

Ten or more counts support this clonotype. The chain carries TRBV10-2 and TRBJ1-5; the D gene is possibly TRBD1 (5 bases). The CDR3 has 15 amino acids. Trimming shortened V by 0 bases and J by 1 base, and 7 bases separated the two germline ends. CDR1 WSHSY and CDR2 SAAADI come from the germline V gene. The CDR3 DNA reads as TGCGCCAGCAGTGAGTCCGGGGGAAGCAATCAGCCCCAGCATTTT. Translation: CASSESGGSNQPQHF.